The 30 T cell receptor beta chains listed next were all sequenced from one sample in a study of beta chain features in type 1 diabetes. TCRB transcripts that were expressed got sequenced, as all of the isolated RNA had been reverse transcribed. The table came from immunoSEQ multiplex PCR; TCRdb's copy has only in-frame clones and leaves some out. The sample contains some 270,000 clones, roughly 8% of which appear only once. Sequencing input: central memory CD4+ T cells from blood. All receptors derive from a woman aged 18-29 years in good health.

This clone was detected many times. The DNA of the CDR3 is TGCGCCAGCAGCCTCAGGGGGCGCATCAATGAGCAGTTCTTC. This sequence encodes CASSLRGRINEQFF. The chain combines TRBV5-1 with TRBJ2-1; 8 positions match TRBD1. CDR1 and CDR2 (germline): SGHRS, YFSETQ. V shed 4 bases, J shed 6 bases, and the junction held 6 bases outside the gene matches. This CDR3 spans 14 amino acids.

Concerning this clone itself: A much larger clone lies one base from this, so it may be a read error. The chain is built from TRBV20-1 and TRBJ2-5; no firm D call. There are 11 residues in the CDR3. Germline V gene sequence: CDR1 DFQATT, CDR2 SNEGSKA (reference sequence). Deletions cut 3 bases from V and 1 base from J, with 3 bases between. CDR3 sequence (DNA): TGCAGTGCTAGCCCCCAAGAGACCCAGTACTTC. Protein sequence: CSASPQETQYF.

The chain has TRBV2 and TRBJ1-5; weak D call: TRBD1 (6 bases). The CDR3 length is 14 residues. Trimming removed 5 bases from V and 7 bases from J, with 15 bases in between. Germline V gene sequence: CDR1 SNHLY, CDR2 FYNNEI. CDR3 bases: TGTGCCAGCAGTCTAGAAAAAACAGGGCAGCCCCAGCATTTT. Translation gives CASSLEKTGQPQHF.

This clone showed up just a few times. The CDR3 sequence: CASSEKSGQVNQPQHF. CDR3 coding DNA: TGTGCCAGCAGTGAAAAAAGCGGACAGGTCAATCAGCCCCAGCATTTT. V usage is TRBV2 and J usage is TRBJ1-5; 7 bases are a match to TRBD1. The CDR3 spans 16 residues. After removal of 2 bases from V and 3 bases from J, the junction contained 7 bases not matched to a gene. Germline CDR1 reads SNHLY; CDR2 reads FYNNEI.

V gene TRBV27 combines with J gene TRBJ2-1; TRBD2 aligns across 7 bases. V lost 5 bases and J lost 3; bases outside the gene matches: 4. Germline loops: CDR1 MNHEY, CDR2 SMNVEV (reference sequence). The CDR3 consists of 14 residues. The chain's CDR3 is CASSKLAIYNEQFF. The CDR3 coding sequence is TGTGCCAGCAGTAAACTAGCGATCTACAATGAGCAGTTCTTC.

The chain links TRBV29-1 to TRBJ2-7; TRBD1 aligns across 8 bases. V trimming: 4 bases; J trimming: 6 bases; junction bases outside the gene matches: 14. Germline values: CDR1 SQVTM, CDR2 ANQGSEA. This CDR3 region has 15 residues. The CDR3 loop is CSVAPVQGASVEQYF. CDR3 in DNA: TGCAGCGTTGCACCCGTTCAGGGGGCTTCTGTCGAGCAGTACTTC.

This clone was seen only a few times. The chain's CDR3 is CASNSKGTGSEAFF. As DNA, the CDR3 is TGTGCCAGCAACTCCAAAGGGACAGGGAGTGAAGCTTTCTTT. The chain links TRBV13 to TRBJ1-1; the match to TRBD1 covers 9 bases. This CDR3 is 14 amino acids long. CDR1 PRHDT and CDR2 FYEKMQ come from the germline V gene (reference sequence). Trimming cost V 7 bases and J 7 bases; bases outside gene matches: 10.

This clone appeared many times. The V call is TRBV4-3, the J call TRBJ2-1; D is possibly TRBD2 (6 bases). This CDR3 comprises 17 residues. Germline V gene lookup returns CDR1 LGHNA and CDR2 YSLEER. V was clipped by 4 bases and J by 6 bases, with 22 bases between them. DNA of the CDR3: TGCGCCAGCAGCCCCAGCGGAGCCCCGTCCGGGGGCAATGAGCAGTTCTTC. The encoded protein is CASSPSGAPSGGNEQFF.

The V gene is TRBV11-2, the J gene TRBJ2-4, with TRBD2 matching over 9 bases. Germline V CDR1 and CDR2: SGHAT, FQNNGV. V shed 1 base, J shed 2 bases, and the junction held 6 bases outside the gene matches. The CDR3 has 17 residues. CDR3 loop: CASSLVHSGRSKNIQYF. The CDR3 bases are TGTGCCAGCAGCTTAGTCCATAGCGGGAGATCCAAAAACATTCAGTACTTC.

This sequence joins TRBV6-6 and TRBJ1-6; D is perhaps TRBD1 (6 bases). From germline, CDR1 is MNHNY and CDR2 SVGAGI (reference sequence). The CDR3 has 15 residues. V dropped 5 bases and J dropped 8 bases, with 16 bases sitting between them. CDR3 DNA sequence: TGTGCCAGCAGTCGGACGGGGGGCCTTGATTCACCCCTCCACTTT. Its translation is CASSRTGGLDSPLHF.

The V and J genes are TRBV6-5 and TRBJ2-3; the D gene is possibly TRBD1 (6 bases). The CDR3 loop spans 14 amino acids. In germline, CDR1 is MNHEY, CDR2 SVGAGI. Between the trimmed V and J ends, which lost 2 bases and 4 bases, there was a span of 10 bases. The CDR3: CASSYGPGADTQYF. CDR3 bases: TGTGCCAGCAGTTACGGCCCAGGGGCAGATACGCAGTATTTT.

This clone was seen more than once but under ten times. The CDR3 protein is CASSELGHRGRLSEQYF. The CDR3 bases are TGTGCCAGCAGTGAATTGGGGCACAGGGGGCGCTTATCCGAGCAGTACTTC. This sequence joins TRBV25-1 and TRBJ2-7; 9 bases match TRBD1. The CDR3 loop spans 17 amino acids. CDR1 is MGHDK, CDR2 SYGVNS, per germline. J gave up 6 bases and V 1 base, and 13 bases lay outside the gene matches.

This clone was counted only a few times. The J gene is TRBJ2-7, the V gene TRBV6-1; perhaps D is TRBD1 or TRBD2 (5 bases each). There are 13 residues in the CDR3. V was shortened by 4 bases and J by 5 bases, with 12 bases between the two germline ends. Germline V CDR1 and CDR2: MNHNS, SASEGT. The CDR3 sequence: CASSAVGTHEQYV. The DNA of the CDR3 is TGTGCCAGCAGTGCGGTGGGGACCCACGAGCAGTACGTC.

This clone turned up a few times. The V call is TRBV7-2, the J call TRBJ2-5, with 7 positions matching TRBD1. Germline assignment: CDR1 SGHTA and CDR2 FQGNSA. The CDR3 is 15 amino acids. The V gene end was trimmed by 3 bases and the J gene end by 5 bases; junction bases not matched to a gene: 9. CDR3 in amino acids: CASSFGDRASETQYF. The CDR3, as DNA: TGTGCCAGCAGCTTCGGGGACAGAGCCTCGGAGACCCAGTACTTC.

This clone has a count of ten or more. CDR3 loop: CASPKGEVTDTQYF. The DNA for the CDR3 is TGTGCCAGCCCGAAGGGGGAAGTAACAGATACGCAGTATTTT. The chain joins TRBV6-1 to TRBJ2-3; TRBD1 is a possible D gene (6 bases). Trimming stripped 8 bases from V and 3 bases from J, with 15 bases between. This CDR3 comprises 14 residues. Germline CDR1 MNHNS, CDR2 SASEGT.

The rearrangement uses TRBV7-2 and TRBJ1-5, with D possibly being TRBD1 (6 bases). CDR1 SGHTA and CDR2 FQGNSA come from the germline V gene. Trimming removed 5 bases from V and 3 bases from J, with 11 bases in between. The CDR3 loop spans 14 amino acids. The CDR3 reads CASSRGHNNQPQHF. The DNA for the CDR3 is TGTGCCAGCAGCCGGGGACACAACAATCAGCCCCAGCATTTT.

The CDR3 DNA is TGTGCCAGCAACCGTGGGATAGCGGGGATTTTGGAGACCCAGTACTTC. Amino acids: CASNRGIAGILETQYF. The chain links TRBV7-2 to TRBJ2-5; 8 bases fit TRBD2. The germline V gene encodes CDR1 SGHTA and CDR2 FQGNSA. This CDR3 region has 16 residues. V dropped 7 bases and J dropped 5; count of bases not matched to a gene: 15.

This clone was recorded a few times. Sequence at one end of the junction differs from germline and may be a read error. V usage is TRBV7-7 and J usage is TRBJ2-2; unclear D gene. The CDR3 contains 13 residues. The germline gives CDR1 SSHAT, CDR2 FNYEAQ (reference sequence). The CDR3 spells CASSFVPSGELFF. The DNA of the CDR3 is TGTGCTAGCAGCTTTGTTCCCTCCGGGGAGCTGTTTTTT.

This clone was seen more than once but under ten times. The V gene is TRBV4-3, the J gene TRBJ1-2; 9 bases are a match to TRBD1. Trimming took 1 base from V and 4 from J; bases not matched to a gene: 4. Per germline, CDR1 LGHNA and CDR2 YSLEER. The CDR3 spans 15 residues. CDR3 protein: CASSQVTGGTYGYTF. DNA of the CDR3: TGCGCCAGCAGCCAAGTCACAGGGGGCACCTATGGCTACACCTTC.

This clone was seen repeatedly, ten times or more. The rearrangement joins TRBV28 to TRBJ2-4; tentative D call: TRBD1 (6 bases). V was shortened by 6 bases and J by 7 bases, with 16 bases between the two germline ends. In germline, CDR1 is MDHEN, CDR2 SYDVKM. CDR3 length: 14 amino acids. CDR3 sequence: CASRTTGRLNIQYF. The CDR3 nucleotides read TGTGCCAGCAGAACCACAGGGAGATTGAACATTCAGTACTTC.

The V gene is TRBV29-1, the J gene TRBJ2-1; D possibly corresponds to TRBD2 (6 bases). V lost 1 base, J lost 3 bases, and 16 bases lay in between. The CDR3 spans 16 residues. The germline CDR1 and CDR2 sequences are SQVTM and ANQGSEA. The CDR3 sequence: CSVEGTGGLDYNEQFF. DNA for the CDR3: TGCAGCGTTGAAGGTACCGGGGGACTCGACTACAATGAGCAGTTCTTC.

The chain has TRBV18 and TRBJ1-5; 8 bases match TRBD1. The CDR3 consists of 15 residues. The V segment lost 3 bases and the J segment 7 bases; nucleotides outside the gene matches: 8. Germline CDR1 reads KGHSH; CDR2 reads LQKENI. In DNA, the CDR3 is TGTGCCAGCTCACCGCTATTGACAGGGGAGCAGCCCCAGCATTTT. Amino acid sequence: CASSPLLTGEQPQHF. Combining the CDR3 with reference TRBV18 and TRBJ1-5 gives the whole variable domain NAGVMQNPRHLVRRRGQEARLRCSPMKGHSHVYWYRQLPEEGLKFMVYLQKENIIDESGMPKERFSAEFPKEGPSILRIQQVVRGDSAAYFCASSPLLTGEQPQHFGDGTRLSIL.

The table lists this clone with a few counts. The chain uses TRBV5-4 and TRBJ2-6, with D possibly being TRBD2 (5 bases). The germline CDR1 and CDR2 sequences are SGHNT and YYREEE (reference sequence). The CDR3 totals 16 residues. V was shortened by 0 bases and J by 1 base, with 8 bases between the two germline ends. DNA of the CDR3: TGTGCCAGCAGCTTGGGGACTGTATCTGGGGCCAACGTCCTGACTTTC. Its protein product is CASSLGTVSGANVLTF.

In its sample, this clone was seen a few times. The rearrangement links TRBV28 to TRBJ2-7, with 11 bases lining up with TRBD2. Per germline, CDR1 MDHEN and CDR2 SYDVKM. This CDR3 has 17 amino acids. J lost 2 bases, V lost 3 bases, and 9 bases had no gene match. CDR3 sequence (DNA): TGTGCCAGCAGTTTGGCTAGCGGGGGGCGCCTTCCCTACGAGCAGTACGTC. Its protein is CASSLASGGRLPYEQYV.

The gene calls are TRBV5-1 and TRBJ2-1, with a weak D call TRBD1 (7 bases). In germline, CDR1 is SGHRS, CDR2 YFSETQ. CDR3 length: 13 residues. Trimming shortened V by 1 base and J by 9 bases, and 11 bases separated the two germline ends. CDR3 sequence: CASSLWGDSEQFF. CDR3 nucleotides: TGCGCCAGCAGCTTGTGGGGGGACAGTGAGCAGTTCTTC.

The chain couples TRBV5-1 to TRBJ1-2; D may be TRBD1 (5 bases). Trimming removed 5 bases at V and 1 base at J, with 6 bases between. Germline CDR1 reads SGHRS; CDR2 reads YFSETQ. The CDR3 sequence is 12 residues long. CDR3 loop: CASRDSNYGYTF. CDR3 coding DNA: TGCGCCAGCAGAGACAGTAACTATGGCTACACCTTC.

This clone was observed a handful of times. V is TRBV28 and J is TRBJ1-2; 9 bases are shared with TRBD1. Germline V gene data show CDR1 as MDHEN and CDR2 as SYDVKM. V gave up 7 bases and J gave up 8 bases; unmatched junction bases: 5. The CDR3 extends over 12 amino acids. For the CDR3, the DNA is TGTGCCAGCACTTACAGGGGGCACGGCTACACCTTC. Translated, it gives CASTYRGHGYTF.

This clone appeared a few times. This sequence joins TRBV7-3 and TRBJ1-6; tentatively, D is TRBD1 (6 bases). Germline values: CDR1 SGHTA, CDR2 FQGTGA. V lost 2 bases and J lost 6, with 8 bases in between. The CDR3 spans 14 residues. The CDR3 coding sequence is TGTGCCAGCAGCTTAGCGGGGGCTAATTCACCCCTCCACTTT. Translating it yields CASSLAGANSPLHF.

The V call is TRBV9, the J call TRBJ2-1; 10 nucleotides agree with TRBD2. Germline V gene sequence: CDR1 SGDLS, CDR2 YYNGEE. The CDR3 totals 16 residues. J was trimmed by 4 bases and V by 4 bases; bases with no gene match: 8. The CDR3 spells CASSPRSGGLYNEQFF. In nucleotides, the CDR3 is TGTGCCAGCAGCCCCCGTAGCGGGGGGCTTTACAATGAGCAGTTCTTC.

This clone was observed a handful of times. The chain couples TRBV29-1 to TRBJ2-1, with TRBD1 as a possible D gene (6 bases). Trimming left V 6 bases short and J 5 bases short, with 14 bases between. The germline CDR1 and CDR2 sequences are SQVTM and ANQGSEA. The CDR3 totals 13 residues. Here the CDR3 reads CSVRRWTDNEQFF. As DNA, the CDR3 is TGCAGCGTGAGAAGATGGACAGACAATGAGCAGTTCTTC.